This T cell receptor (beta chain) was recorded in a study of early stage breast cancer tumors. Study-level background: Twelve of the 16 invasive tumors were ER+, PR+ and HER2-. Average read coverage per sample was 9.5 to 10-fold. Findings of the study overall: Bulk DNA sequencing of unsorted cells missed chain pairing and markers.

The protocol was immunoSEQ multiplex PCR, while the TCRdb copy is restricted to in-frame clones and leaves out a portion. In the table there are about 4,800 clones, approximately 70% of which are singletons. By proportion, this clone is large (0.1 to 1%). The antigen remains undetermined. The CDR3 length is 14 residues. Germline loops: CDR1 MNHNY, CDR2 SVGAGI (reference sequence). V shed 5 bases and J 4 bases; nucleotides not matched to a gene: 4. The TCR was taken from a person aged 55 to 75 with breast cancer. The chain recombines TRBV6-6 with TRBJ1-1, with 10 bases fitting TRBD1. The sequenced sample was normal breast tissue next to the tumor. CDR3 nucleotides: TGTGCCAGCAGTCCGACAGGGGGCGGCACTGAAGCTTTCTTT. It codes for CASSPTGGGTEAFF.